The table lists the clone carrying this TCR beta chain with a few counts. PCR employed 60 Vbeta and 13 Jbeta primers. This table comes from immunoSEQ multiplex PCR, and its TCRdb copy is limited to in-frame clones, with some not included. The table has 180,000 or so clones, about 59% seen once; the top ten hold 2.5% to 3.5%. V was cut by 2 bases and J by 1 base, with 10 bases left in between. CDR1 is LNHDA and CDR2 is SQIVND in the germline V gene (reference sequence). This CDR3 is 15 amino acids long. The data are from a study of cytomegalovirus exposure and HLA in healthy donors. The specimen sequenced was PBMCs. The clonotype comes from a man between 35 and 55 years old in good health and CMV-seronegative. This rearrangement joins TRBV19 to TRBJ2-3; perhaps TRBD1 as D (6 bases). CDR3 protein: CASSIFAGGTDTQYF. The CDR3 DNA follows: TGTGCCAGTAGTATATTTGCAGGGGGCACAGATACGCAGTATTTT. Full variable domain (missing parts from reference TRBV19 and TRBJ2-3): DGGITQSPKYLFRKEGQNVTLSCEQNLNHDAMYWYRQDPGQGLRLIYYSQIVNDFQKGDIAEGYSVSREKKESFPLTVTSAQKNPTAFYLCASSIFAGGTDTQYFGPGTRLTVL.